The subject of this entry is one T cell receptor beta chain. This sample stems from a study of blood T cell repertoires in COVID-19. Study context: Spain, Italy and the United States supplied samples that represented acute and convalescent COVID-19. From T cells, B-cell-depleted T cells, or PBMCs came the material, which was cDNA or gDNA.

Original data processing: Reference gene primer amplification gave nucleated cell count estimates. TCRdb keeps only in-frame clones here, not all; method: immunoSEQ multiplex PCR. That table gives V, J and clone size, and the DNA gave D and trimming. Of some 110,000 clones in the sample, approximately 87% are singletons; the top ten hold under 2.5%. Unmatched junction bases numbered 6, after V lost 7 bases and J lost 8 bases. The CDR3 contains 12 residues. Germline V lookup: CDR1 LNHDA, CDR2 SQIVND (reference sequence). The chain has TRBV19 and TRBJ1-2, with TRBD1 identical over 8 bases. This TCR was sampled from a man aged 25 to 45 with acute or convalescent COVID-19. The source material was peripheral blood. Here the CDR3 DNA reads TGTGCCAGTACCTACAGGGGGGGCGGCTACACCTTC. It specifies CASTYRGGGYTF. The full variable domain, with the rest looked up from reference TRBV19 and TRBJ1-2, is DGGITQSPKYLFRKEGQNVTLSCEQNLNHDAMYWYRQDPGQGLRLIYYSQIVNDFQKGDIAEGYSVSREKKESFPLTVTSAQKNPTAFYLCASTYRGGGYTFGSGTRLTVV.